This is a list of T cell receptor beta chains from one sample in a study of response to subunit inactivated influenza vaccine. TCRdb independently ran MiXCR on the RT-PCR reads; one entry per CDR3 protein. Among around 760,000 distinct CDR3 sequences, approximately 15% were seen once, and the ten largest hold around 6.5%. The sample here was PBMCs from blood, taken around 15 days before vaccination. These receptors were taken from a man in his fifties or sixties who received an inactivated influenza vaccine. CDR3s include the opening cysteine and the closing phenylalanine or tryptophan. A D gene is named only where the DNA matches it firmly. Only part of the rows carry a size: once, few, many, or a class if the clone is expanded.

D gene	clone size	V gene	J gene	CDR3 protein	CDR3 DNA
-	-	TRBV6-5	TRBJ1-1	CASSYGGAANTEAFF	TGTGCCAGCAGTTACGGTGGGGCCGCGAACACTGAAGCTTTCTTT
-	-	TRBV7-9	TRBJ2-2	CASSEDRVLLGTGELFF	TGTGCCAGCAGCGAAGACCGGGTCCTTTTGGGCACCGGGGAGCTGTTTTTT
-	few	TRBV15	TRBJ2-5	CATSPGLSPGAQYF	TGTGCCACCAGCCCGGGCCTGTCCCCAGGAGCCCAGTACTTC
TRBD1	few	TRBV5-1	TRBJ2-1	CASSLGQGISYNEQFF	TGCGCCAGCAGCTTGGGACAGGGGATCTCCTACAATGAGCAGTTCTTC
TRBD1	many	TRBV5-1	TRBJ2-7	CASSPQGSYEQYF	TGCGCCAGCAGCCCACAGGGGTCCTACGAGCAGTACTTC
-	-	TRBV5-1	TRBJ1-4	CASSSQGRNEKLFF	TGCGCCAGCAGCTCCCAGGGCCGGAATGAAAAACTGTTTTTT
-	-	TRBV24-1	TRBJ2-4	CATSQGVGIQYF	TGTGCCACCAGTCAGGGCGTTGGCATTCAGTACTTC
TRBD2	-	TRBV20-1	TRBJ2-5	CSASKSQGTSGVYVETQYF	TGCAGTGCTTCAAAAAGCCAAGGGACTAGCGGAGTGTATGTGGAGACCCAGTACTTC
-	-	TRBV20-1	TRBJ2-3	CSAREIMRDTQYF	TGCAGTGCTAGAGAGATCATGAGAGATACGCAGTATTTT
TRBD1	few	TRBV7-9	TRBJ2-7	CASSKTGVAYEQYF	TGTGCCAGCAGCAAGACAGGGGTGGCCTACGAGCAGTACTTC
-	-	TRBV5-5	TRBJ2-5	CASSLEGLPIQETQYF	TGTGCCAGCAGCTTGGAAGGGCTTCCTATCCAAGAGACCCAGTACTTC
TRBD2	few	TRBV5-1	TRBJ2-3	CASGATDTQYF	TGTGCCAGCGGGGCCACAGATACGCAGTATTTT
TRBD2	-	TRBV15	TRBJ2-7	CATSIASGSYEQYF	TGTGCCACCAGCATCGCTAGCGGCTCCTACGAGCAGTACTTC
TRBD2	-	TRBV6-1	TRBJ2-1	CAGSGIGSYNEQFF	TGTGCCGGTAGCGGGATCGGCTCCTACAATGAGCAGTTCTTC
-	-	TRBV4-3	TRBJ2-3	CASSQRGGPDTQYF	TGCGCCAGCAGCCAAAGAGGGGGGCCAGATACGCAGTATTTT
TRBD2	few	TRBV28	TRBJ2-1	CASSLTGTSSVNEQFF	TGTGCCAGCAGTTTAACCGGGACTAGCTCGGTCAATGAGCAGTTCTTC
-	-	TRBV20-1	TRBJ2-7	CSARDRGSSDEQYF	TGCAGTGCTAGAGATCGGGGGAGTTCAGACGAGCAGTACTTC
TRBD2	many	TRBV3-1	TRBJ2-1	CASSQWTRGYNEQFF	TGTGCCAGCAGCCAATGGACTAGGGGTTACAATGAGCAGTTCTTC
TRBD2	-	TRBV5-1	TRBJ2-1	CASSFVGGFNEQFF	TGCGCCAGCAGCTTTGTGGGAGGGTTCAATGAGCAGTTCTTC
TRBD1	few	TRBV24-1	TRBJ2-7	CATSTGANYEQYF	TGTGCCACCAGTACAGGGGCCAACTACGAGCAGTACTTC
-	few	TRBV20-1	TRBJ2-7	CSASDQVSYEQYF	TGCAGTGCTAGTGATCAGGTATCCTACGAGCAGTACTTC
TRBD1	-	TRBV6-1	TRBJ2-3	CASSDIVRDSTDTQYF	TGTGCCAGCAGTGATATTGTACGGGACAGTACAGATACGCAGTATTTT
TRBD2	few	TRBV27	TRBJ2-7	CASSYRSSGTYEQYF	TGTGCCAGCAGTTATAGGTCTAGCGGGACTTACGAGCAGTACTTC
TRBD2	-	TRBV11-2	TRBJ2-3	CASSYNLAGGRTDTQYF	TGTGCCAGCAGCTATAATCTAGCGGGGGGGCGTACAGATACGCAGTATTTT
TRBD1	many	TRBV28	TRBJ1-5	CASSLRDRNQPQHF	TGTGCCAGCAGTTTAAGGGACAGAAATCAGCCCCAGCATTTT
-	many	TRBV6-1	TRBJ1-1	CASRPGGLNTEAFF	TGTGCCAGCAGGCCCGGGGGGTTGAACACTGAAGCTTTCTTT
-	-	TRBV10-3	TRBJ1-1	CATRADMNTEAFF	TGTGCCACCCGGGCCGATATGAACACTGAAGCTTTCTTT
-	-	TRBV29-1	TRBJ2-5	CSGGPEETQYF	TGCAGCGGGGGGCCCGAAGAGACCCAGTACTTC
TRBD1	-	TRBV5-1	TRBJ1-1	CASSKTLTGQGSTEAFF	TGCGCCAGCAGCAAAACCCTCACGGGACAGGGAAGCACTGAAGCTTTCTTT
-	many	TRBV5-1	TRBJ2-2	CASSLGNTGELFF	TGTGCCAGCAGTTTAGGGAACACCGGGGAGCTGTTTTTT
TRBD2	many	TRBV7-2	TRBJ2-3	CASSLVGLAGQYF	TGTGCCAGCAGCTTAGTTGGGCTAGCGGGGCAGTATTTT
-	-	TRBV5-1	TRBJ2-7	CASSGGPGTYEQYF	TGCGCCAGCAGCGGGGGACCGGGGACCTACGAGCAGTACTTC
-	-	TRBV2	TRBJ2-2	CASSVAQNTGELFF	TGTGCCAGCAGTGTAGCCCAGAACACCGGGGAGCTGTTTTTT
-	-	TRBV6-1	TRBJ2-4	CASRPGQPLAKNIQYF	TGTGCCAGCAGGCCCGGACAACCGTTAGCCAAAAACATTCAGTACTTC
-	many	TRBV27	TRBJ2-7	CASSIQGGGYEQYF	TGTGCCAGCAGTATCCAGGGTGGCGGCTACGAGCAGTACTTC